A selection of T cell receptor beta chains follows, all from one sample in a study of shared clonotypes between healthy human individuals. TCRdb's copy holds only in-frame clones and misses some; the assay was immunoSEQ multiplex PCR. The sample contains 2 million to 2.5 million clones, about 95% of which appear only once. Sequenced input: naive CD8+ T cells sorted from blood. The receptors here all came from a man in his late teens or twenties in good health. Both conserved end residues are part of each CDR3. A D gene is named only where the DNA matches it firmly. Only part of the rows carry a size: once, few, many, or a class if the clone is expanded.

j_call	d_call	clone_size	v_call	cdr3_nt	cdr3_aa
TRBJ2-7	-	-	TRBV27	TGTGCCAGCAGGCACCGAGGGGCGCCGGGCGAGCAGTACTTC	CASRHRGAPGEQYF
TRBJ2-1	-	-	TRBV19	TGTGCCAGTACCCCCAGGATAACGGCCACCTACAATGAGCAGTTCTTC	CASTPRITATYNEQFF
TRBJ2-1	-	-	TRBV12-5	TGTGCTAGTGGTACTGGGTACAATGAGCAGTTCTTC	CASGTGYNEQFF
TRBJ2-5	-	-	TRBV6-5	TGTGCCAGCAGTTACTCGGGGCCCGGTCTCGAGACCCAGTACTTC	CASSYSGPGLETQYF
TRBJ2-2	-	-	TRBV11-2	TGTGCCAGCAGCTTTGGCTCTACGAACACCGGGGAGCTGTTTTTT	CASSFGSTNTGELFF
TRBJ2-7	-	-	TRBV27	TGTGCCAGCAGTCCCAACCCCTACGAGCAGTACTTC	CASSPNPYEQYF
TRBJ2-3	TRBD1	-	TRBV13	TGTGCCAGCAGCTTATTCGGGACAGAAGAAACAGATACGCAGTATTTT	CASSLFGTEETDTQYF
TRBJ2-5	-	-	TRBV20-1	TGCAGTGCTAGGAGGGAGACCCAGTACTTC	CSARRETQYF
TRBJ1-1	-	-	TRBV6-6	TGTGCCAGCAGTTACCCAGGGAGGGACACTGAAGCTTTCTTT	CASSYPGRDTEAFF
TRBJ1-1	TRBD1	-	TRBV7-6	TGTGCCAGCAGCCAGGGGGCGCGAACTGAAGCTTTCTTT	CASSQGARTEAFF
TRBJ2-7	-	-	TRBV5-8	TGTGCCAGCAGCCTCCGGGGGCCTGCCTACGAGCAGTACTTC	CASSLRGPAYEQYF
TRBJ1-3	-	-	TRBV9	TGTGCCAGCAGCGTAGAAGGTCTGAGCTCTGGAAACACCATATATTTT	CASSVEGLSSGNTIYF
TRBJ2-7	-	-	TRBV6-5	TGTGCCAGCAGTTACCAGACAGGATCCTCCTACGAGCAGTACTTC	CASSYQTGSSYEQYF
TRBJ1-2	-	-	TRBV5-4	TGTGCCAGCAGCTTGAGTCAGGGAGGCTATGGCTACACCTTC	CASSLSQGGYGYTF
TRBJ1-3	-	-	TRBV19	TGTGCCAGTAGTGACCCGATCTCTGGAAACACCATATATTTT	CASSDPISGNTIYF
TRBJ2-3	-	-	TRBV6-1	TGTGCCAGCAGTGCAAGGGGGGATGGTACGGCGGATACGCAGTATTTT	CASSARGDGTADTQYF
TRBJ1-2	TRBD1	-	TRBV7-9	TGTGCCAGCAGCTATTACAGGGGACTTGGCTACACCTTC	CASSYYRGLGYTF
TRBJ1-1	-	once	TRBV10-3	TGTGCCACCTCCTCCGGGACACAGAACACTGAAGCTTTCTTT	CATSSGTQNTEAFF
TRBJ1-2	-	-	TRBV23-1	TGCGCCAGCAGTCACTCCCGGGACACAAACTATGGCTACACCTTC	CASSHSRDTNYGYTF
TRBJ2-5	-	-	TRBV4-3	TGCGCCAGCAGCCAAGATCTGGGAAACCAAGAGACCCAGTACTTC	CASSQDLGNQETQYF
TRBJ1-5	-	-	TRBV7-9	TGTGCCAGCAGCTTAGTGGGAGGGAATAGCAATCAGCCCCAGCATTTT	CASSLVGGNSNQPQHF
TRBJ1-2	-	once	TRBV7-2	TGTGCCAGCAGCCTCCCCTCTGGAGCGCCGAACTATGGCTACACCTTC	CASSLPSGAPNYGYTF
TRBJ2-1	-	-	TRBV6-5	TGTGCCAGCAGTTCCGGACTATTTCCGCAGTTCTTC	CASSSGLFPQFF
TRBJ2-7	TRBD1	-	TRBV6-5	TGTGCCAGCAGCCGAAACAGGGGGAAGTACGAGCAGTACTTC	CASSRNRGKYEQYF
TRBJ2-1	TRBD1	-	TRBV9	TGTGCCAGCAGCGGAGCCGGGACAGAATACAATGAGCAGTTCTTC	CASSGAGTEYNEQFF
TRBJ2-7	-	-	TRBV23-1	TGCGCCAGCAGTCAAAACTCAGTCTACGAGCAGTACTTC	CASSQNSVYEQYF
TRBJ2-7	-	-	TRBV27	TGTGCCAGCAGTTTAAGACAGAGCTACGAGCAGTACTTC	CASSLRQSYEQYF
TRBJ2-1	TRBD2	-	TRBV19	TGTGCCAGTGATAGCGGGAGGTACAATGAGCAGTTCTTC	CASDSGRYNEQFF
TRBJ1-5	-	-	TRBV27	TGTGCCAGCAGCGCAACGAACAGGCCCTATAGCAATCAGCCCCAGCATTTT	CASSATNRPYSNQPQHF
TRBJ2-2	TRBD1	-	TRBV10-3	TGTGCCATCAGTCCTAGGGGACAGGGGACCGGGGAGCTGTTTTTT	CAISPRGQGTGELFF
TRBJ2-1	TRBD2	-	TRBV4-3	TGCGCCAGCAGCCCTAGCGGGGGTTACAATGAGCAGTTCTTC	CASSPSGGYNEQFF
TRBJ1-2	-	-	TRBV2	TGTGCCAGCAGTGAAGAGGGGCTGGGCTACACCTTC	CASSEEGLGYTF
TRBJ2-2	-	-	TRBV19	TGTGCCAGTACTTGGGGGGTAGGCACCGGGGAGCTGTTTTTT	CASTWGVGTGELFF
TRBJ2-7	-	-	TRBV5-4	TGTGCCAGCAGCCATGACAGAGACTCCTACGAGCAGTACTTC	CASSHDRDSYEQYF
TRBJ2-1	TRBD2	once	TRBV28	TGTGCCAGCAGTTTAATTCTCGGACTAGTGCGTAACAGCTCCTACAATGAGCAGTTCTTC	CASSLILGLVRNSSYNEQFF
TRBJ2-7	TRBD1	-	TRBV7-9	TGTGCCAGCAGCTCAGATGGACAGGGGATTTACGAGCAGTACTTC	CASSSDGQGIYEQYF
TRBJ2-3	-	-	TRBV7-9	TGTGCCAGCAGCCTGGGGCTCTATACGCAGTATTTT	CASSLGLYTQYF
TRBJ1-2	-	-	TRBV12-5	TGTGCTAGTGGTTTGGTACACGATGGAGCGACTAACTATGGCTACACCTTC	CASGLVHDGATNYGYTF
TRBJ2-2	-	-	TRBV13	TGTGCCAGCAGTCCGGACACCGGGGAGCTGTTTTTT	CASSPDTGELFF
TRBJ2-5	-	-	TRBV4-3	TGCGCCAGCAGCCAAGCCAGGGACACGGCAGAGACCCAGTACTTC	CASSQARDTAETQYF
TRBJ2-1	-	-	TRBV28	TGTGCCAGCAGTAGCCGGCTCCCTTGGGATGAGCAGTTCTTC	CASSSRLPWDEQFF
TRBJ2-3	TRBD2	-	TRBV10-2	TGCGCCAGCAGTGAATGGCGGGAGGTCACAGATACGCAGTATTTT	CASSEWREVTDTQYF
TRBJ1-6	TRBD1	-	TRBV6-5	TGTGCCAGCACTTGGACAGGGACCAATTCACCCCTCCACTTT	CASTWTGTNSPLHF
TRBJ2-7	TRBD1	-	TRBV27	TGTGCCAGCAGTTCGCATGGACAGGCGCCTTCCTACGAGCAGTACTTC	CASSSHGQAPSYEQYF
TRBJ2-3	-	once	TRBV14	TGTGCCAGCAGCCTTCGACCGGATCCTAGCACAGATACGCAGTATTTT	CASSLRPDPSTDTQYF
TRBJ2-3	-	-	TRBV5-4	TGTGCCAGCAGCTTGGAGTATGCGGTGGACACAGATACGCAGTATTTT	CASSLEYAVDTDTQYF
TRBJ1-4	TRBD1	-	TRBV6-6	TGTGCCAGCTATTTCGGGGACAGGCCCAATAATGAAAAACTGTTTTTT	CASYFGDRPNNEKLFF
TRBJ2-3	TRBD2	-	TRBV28	TGTGCCAGCAGCTTCCCGAATCTAGCGGGGAGTTATTTTTTGACAGATACGCAGTATTTT	CASSFPNLAGSYFLTDTQYF
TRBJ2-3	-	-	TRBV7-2	TGTGCCAGCAGCTTAGCGGAAGCCGGGACAGATACGCAGTATTTT	CASSLAEAGTDTQYF
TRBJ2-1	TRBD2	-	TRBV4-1	TGCGCCAGCAGCCTGAGGACTAGCGGTACCTACAATGAGCAGTTCTTC	CASSLRTSGTYNEQFF
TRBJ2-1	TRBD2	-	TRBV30	TGTGCCTGGAGGGAGCGGGAGGGATACAATGAGCAGTTCTTC	CAWREREGYNEQFF
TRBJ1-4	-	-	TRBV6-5	TGTGCCAGCGGAGTTGGTGAAAAACTGTTTTTT	CASGVGEKLFF
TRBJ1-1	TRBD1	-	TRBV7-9	TGTGCCAGCAGTTTAGGACAGGGGGACACTGAAGCTTTCTTT	CASSLGQGDTEAFF
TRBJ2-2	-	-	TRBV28	TGTGCCAGCAGTTTACCCCTAGGAGGCGGGACCGGGGAGCTGTTTTTT	CASSLPLGGGTGELFF
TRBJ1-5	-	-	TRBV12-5	TGTGCTAGTGGTTTCGAGGGCCAGCCCCAGCATTTT	CASGFEGQPQHF
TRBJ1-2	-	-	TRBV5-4	TGTGCCAGCAGCTTGGGGCCGGGAGGCTACACCTTC	CASSLGPGGYTF
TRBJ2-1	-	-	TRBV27	TGTGCCAGCAGTCTTCAGGGCGTCAGCTCCTACAATGAGCAGTTCTTC	CASSLQGVSSYNEQFF
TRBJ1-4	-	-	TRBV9	TGTGCCAGCAGCCCGTACGGGGCGGGTGAAAAACTGTTTTTT	CASSPYGAGEKLFF
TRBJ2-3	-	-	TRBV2	TGTGCCAGCACCGGGAGCAACACAGATACGCAGTATTTT	CASTGSNTDTQYF